The 2 T cell receptor beta chains presented below share a single source sample, sequenced in a study of T cells in Graves' hyperthyroidism and ophthalmopathy. TCR beta CDR3 region amplification was performed from RNA transcripts. In the first-round RT-PCR of the TCR CDR3, the HTBI primer set was used. In TCRdb, the multiplex PCR reads were re-called with MiXCR into one record per CDR3 protein. The repertoire holds under 500,000 distinct CDR3 sequences, with over 12% as singletons. Sequencing input: blood. The receptor set was obtained from a man aged 50-60 years with Graves' ophthalmopathy.

This clonotype was detected many times. The rearrangement uses TRBV10-3 and TRBJ1-1; D is ambiguous. Germline CDR1 ENHRY, CDR2 SYGVKD. The CDR3 contains 13 residues. V lost 8 bases, J lost 4 bases, and 14 bases lay in between. CDR3 sequence (DNA): TGTGCCATCCAAAGTTGGGAAAGCACTGAAGCTTTCTTT. This translates into CAIQSWESTEAFF.

The table lists this clonotype with many counts. The CDR3: CASSYSKAQGLYEQYF. The CDR3 DNA reads TGTGCCAGCAGTTACTCTAAGGCACAGGGACTCTACGAGCAGTACTTC. The V and J genes are TRBV6-5 and TRBJ2-7; either TRBD1 or TRBD2 may supply D (6 bases each). This CDR3 has 16 amino acids. In germline, CDR1 is MNHEY, CDR2 SVGAGI. V was cut by 0 bases and J by 3 bases, with 15 bases left in between.